This entry concerns a single TCR beta chain. V was pared by 8 bases and J by 1 base, with 18 bases between. Germline assignment: CDR1 MNHNY and CDR2 SVGAGI (reference sequence). This CDR3 has 16 residues. The data were taken from a study of technical replicates of blood from a few donors. Some clones are missing from TCRdb's copy, which holds only in-frame ones; the method was immunoSEQ multiplex PCR. The profile covers 65,000 to 85,000 clones, with 96% appearing a single time and 0.3% to 0.35% taken by the ten largest. The gene calls are TRBV6-6 and TRBJ1-5; weak D call: TRBD1 (5 bases). The receptor's source is a human donor in good health. The sample was T cells isolated from PBMCs. The CDR3 sequence: CASGQTGYASNQPQHF. The DNA for the CDR3 is TGTGCCAGCGGGCAAACAGGATACGCCAGCAATCAGCCCCAGCATTTT.